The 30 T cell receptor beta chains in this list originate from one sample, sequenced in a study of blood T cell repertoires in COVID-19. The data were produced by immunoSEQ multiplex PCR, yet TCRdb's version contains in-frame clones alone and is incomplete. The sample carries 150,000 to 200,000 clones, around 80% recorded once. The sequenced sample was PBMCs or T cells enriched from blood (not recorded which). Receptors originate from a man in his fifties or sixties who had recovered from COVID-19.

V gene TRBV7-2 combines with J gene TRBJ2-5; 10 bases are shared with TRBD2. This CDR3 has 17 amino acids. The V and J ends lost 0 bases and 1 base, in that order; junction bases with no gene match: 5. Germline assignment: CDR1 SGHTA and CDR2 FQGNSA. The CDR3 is CASSLAAASGGQETQYF. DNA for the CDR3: TGTGCCAGCAGCTTAGCGGCGGCTAGCGGGGGCCAAGAGACCCAGTACTTC.

The DNA for the CDR3 is TGTGCCAGCAGTGGAGCGGGGCGGCATGGCTACACCTTC. This encodes CASSGAGRHGYTF. The V call is TRBV12-3 or TRBV12-4, the J call TRBJ1-2, with D possibly TRBD1 on 5 matching bases. This CDR3 has 13 residues. V gave up 5 bases and J gave up 6 bases, with 13 bases separating them.

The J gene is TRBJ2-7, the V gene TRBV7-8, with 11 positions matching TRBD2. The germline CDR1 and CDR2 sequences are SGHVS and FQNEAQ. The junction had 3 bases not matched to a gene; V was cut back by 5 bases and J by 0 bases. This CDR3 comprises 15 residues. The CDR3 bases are TGTGCCAGCAGCACCGGACTAGCGGGCTCCTACGAGCAGTACTTC. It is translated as CASSTGLAGSYEQYF.

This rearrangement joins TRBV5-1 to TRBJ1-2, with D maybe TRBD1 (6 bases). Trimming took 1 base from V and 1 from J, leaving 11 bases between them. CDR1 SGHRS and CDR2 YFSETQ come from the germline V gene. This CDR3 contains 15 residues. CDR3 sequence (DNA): TGCGCCAGCAGCTTGTTGGGACAAGATAACTATGGCTACACCTTC. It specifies CASSLLGQDNYGYTF.

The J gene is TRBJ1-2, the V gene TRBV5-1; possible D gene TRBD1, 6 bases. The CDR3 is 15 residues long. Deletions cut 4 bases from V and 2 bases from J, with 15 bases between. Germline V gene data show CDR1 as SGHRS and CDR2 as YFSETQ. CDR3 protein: CASSRLQGDNYGYTF. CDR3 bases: TGCGCCAGCAGCAGACTACAGGGAGACAACTATGGCTACACCTTC.

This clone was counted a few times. The CDR3 sequence: CASSYQDSNTGELFF. The DNA of the CDR3 is TGTGCCAGCAGTTACCAAGACAGTAACACCGGGGAGCTGTTTTTT. The rearrangement joins TRBV6-6 to TRBJ2-2, with a possible D match to TRBD1 (5 bases). Germline V gene sequence: CDR1 MNHNY, CDR2 SVGAGI (reference sequence). This CDR3 is built from 15 residues. V was clipped by 2 bases and J by 2 bases, with 9 bases between them.

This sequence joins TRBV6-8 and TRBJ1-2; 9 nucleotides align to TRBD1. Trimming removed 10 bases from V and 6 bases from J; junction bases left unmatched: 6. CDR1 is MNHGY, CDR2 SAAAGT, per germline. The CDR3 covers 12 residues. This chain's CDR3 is CANRQGVHGYTF. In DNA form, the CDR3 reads TGTGCCAATAGACAGGGGGTCCATGGCTACACCTTC.

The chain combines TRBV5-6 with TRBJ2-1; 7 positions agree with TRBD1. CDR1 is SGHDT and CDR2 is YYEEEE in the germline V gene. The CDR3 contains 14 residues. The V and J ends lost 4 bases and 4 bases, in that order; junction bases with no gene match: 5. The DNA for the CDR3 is TGTGCCAGCAGCCTCGGGACAGTTTACAATGAGCAGTTCTTC. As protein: CASSLGTVYNEQFF.

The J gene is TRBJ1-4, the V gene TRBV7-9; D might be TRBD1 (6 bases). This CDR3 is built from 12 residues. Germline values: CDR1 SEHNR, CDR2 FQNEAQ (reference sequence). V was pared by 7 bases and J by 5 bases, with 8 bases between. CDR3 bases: TGTGCCAGCAAGGGGGAGAATGAAAAACTGTTTTTT. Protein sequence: CASKGENEKLFF. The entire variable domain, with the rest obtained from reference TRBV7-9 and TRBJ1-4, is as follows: DTGVSQNPRHKITKRGQNVTFRCDPISEHNRLYWYRQTLGQGPEFLTYFQNEAQLEKSRLLSDRFSAERPKGSFSTLEIQRTEQGDSAMYLCASKGENEKLFFGSGTQLSVL.

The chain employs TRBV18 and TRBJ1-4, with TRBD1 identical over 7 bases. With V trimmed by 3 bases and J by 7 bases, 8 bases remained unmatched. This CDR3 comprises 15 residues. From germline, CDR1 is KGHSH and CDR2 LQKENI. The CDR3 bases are TGTGCCAGCTCACCGGGACAGCAAGAATTTGAAAAACTGTTTTTT. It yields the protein CASSPGQQEFEKLFF.

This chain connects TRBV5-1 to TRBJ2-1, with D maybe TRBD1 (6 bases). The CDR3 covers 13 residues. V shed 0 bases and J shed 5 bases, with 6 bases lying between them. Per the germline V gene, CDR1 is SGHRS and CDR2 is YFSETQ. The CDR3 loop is CASSLGDNNEQFF. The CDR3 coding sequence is TGCGCCAGCAGCTTGGGGGACAACAATGAGCAGTTCTTC.

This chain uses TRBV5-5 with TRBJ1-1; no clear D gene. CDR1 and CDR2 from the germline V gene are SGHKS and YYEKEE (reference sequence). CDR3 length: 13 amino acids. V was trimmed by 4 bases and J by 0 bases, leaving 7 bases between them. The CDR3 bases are TGTGCCAGCAGCGTAACAGTGAACACTGAAGCTTTCTTT. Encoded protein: CASSVTVNTEAFF.

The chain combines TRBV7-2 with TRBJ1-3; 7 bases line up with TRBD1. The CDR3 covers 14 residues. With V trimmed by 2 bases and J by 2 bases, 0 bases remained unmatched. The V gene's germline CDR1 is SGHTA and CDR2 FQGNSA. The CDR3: CASSLTGAGNTIYF. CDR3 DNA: TGTGCCAGCAGCTTAACAGGGGCTGGAAACACCATATATTTT.

Here the CDR3 reads CASSRDTDTQYF. As DNA, the CDR3 is TGTGCCAGCTCCCGCGACACGGATACGCAGTATTTT. This chain connects TRBV18 to TRBJ2-3, with D unclear. This CDR3 has 12 residues. V lost 6 bases and J 6 bases, leaving 10 bases between the germline ends. Germline CDR1 reads KGHSH; CDR2 reads LQKENI.

The CDR3 bases are TGTGCCAGCAGCTGGACAGGGGCGTTGAACACTGAAGCTTTCTTT. Residues: CASSWTGALNTEAFF. J is TRBJ1-1 and V is TRBV11-1, with 9 bases that match TRBD1. The V and J ends lost 4 bases and 0 bases, in that order; junction bases with no gene match: 3. The CDR3 contains 15 residues. CDR1 SGHAT and CDR2 FQDESV come from the germline V gene (reference sequence).

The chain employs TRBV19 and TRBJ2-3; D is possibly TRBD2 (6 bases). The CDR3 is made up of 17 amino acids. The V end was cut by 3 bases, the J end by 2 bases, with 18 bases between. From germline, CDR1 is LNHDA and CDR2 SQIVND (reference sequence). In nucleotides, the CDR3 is TGTGCCAGTAGTATCGGGCGGGGACCAACAATCACAGATACGCAGTATTTT. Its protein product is CASSIGRGPTITDTQYF.

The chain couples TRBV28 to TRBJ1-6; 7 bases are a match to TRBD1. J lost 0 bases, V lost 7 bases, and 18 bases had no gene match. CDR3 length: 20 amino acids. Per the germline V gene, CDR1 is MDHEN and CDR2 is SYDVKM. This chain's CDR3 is CASTPPGQLRPGSYNSPLHF. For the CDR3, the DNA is TGTGCCAGCACCCCTCCGGGACAGCTTAGACCCGGCTCCTATAATTCACCCCTCCACTTT.

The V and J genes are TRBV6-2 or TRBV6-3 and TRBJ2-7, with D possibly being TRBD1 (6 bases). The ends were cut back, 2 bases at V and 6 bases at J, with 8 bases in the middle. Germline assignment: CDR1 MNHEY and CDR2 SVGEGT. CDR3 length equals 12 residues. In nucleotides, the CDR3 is TGTGCCAGCAGTTACGACAGGTTCGAGCAGTACTTC. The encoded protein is CASSYDRFEQYF.

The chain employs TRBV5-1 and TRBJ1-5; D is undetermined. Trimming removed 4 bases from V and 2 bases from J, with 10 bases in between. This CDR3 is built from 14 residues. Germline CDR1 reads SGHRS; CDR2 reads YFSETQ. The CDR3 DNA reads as TGCGCCAGCAGCACGGTTCCGGGCAATCAGCCCCAGCATTTT. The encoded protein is CASSTVPGNQPQHF.

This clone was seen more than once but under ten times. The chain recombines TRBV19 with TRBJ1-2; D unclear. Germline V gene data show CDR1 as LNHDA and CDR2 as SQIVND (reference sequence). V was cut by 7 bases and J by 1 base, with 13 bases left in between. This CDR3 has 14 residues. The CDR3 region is CASTIARVNYGYTF. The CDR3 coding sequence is TGTGCCAGTACTATTGCGAGAGTTAACTATGGCTACACCTTC.

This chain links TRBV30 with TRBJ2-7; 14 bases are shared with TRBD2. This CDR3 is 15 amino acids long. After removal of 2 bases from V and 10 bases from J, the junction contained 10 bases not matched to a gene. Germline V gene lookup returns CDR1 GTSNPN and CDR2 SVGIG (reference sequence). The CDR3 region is CAWSYLGLAGASQYF. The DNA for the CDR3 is TGTGCCTGGAGTTACCTGGGACTAGCGGGGGCGTCCCAGTACTTC.

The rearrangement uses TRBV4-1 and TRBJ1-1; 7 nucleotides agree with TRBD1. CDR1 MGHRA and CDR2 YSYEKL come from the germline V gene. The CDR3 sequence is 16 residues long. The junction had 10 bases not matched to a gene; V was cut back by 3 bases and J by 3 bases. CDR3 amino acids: CASSHTPLRGHTEAFF. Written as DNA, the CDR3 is TGCGCCAGCAGCCATACCCCGTTGAGGGGGCACACTGAAGCTTTCTTT.

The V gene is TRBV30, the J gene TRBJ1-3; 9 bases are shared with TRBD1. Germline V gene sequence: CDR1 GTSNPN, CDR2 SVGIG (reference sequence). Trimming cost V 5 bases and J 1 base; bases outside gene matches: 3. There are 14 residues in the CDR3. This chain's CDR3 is CAWGTGLSGNTIYF. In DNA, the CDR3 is TGTGCCTGGGGGACAGGGCTTTCTGGAAACACCATATATTTT.

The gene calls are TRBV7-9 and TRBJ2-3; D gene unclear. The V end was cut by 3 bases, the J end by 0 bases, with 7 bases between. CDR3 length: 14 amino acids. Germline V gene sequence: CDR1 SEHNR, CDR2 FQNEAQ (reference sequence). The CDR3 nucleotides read TGTGCCAGCAGCTTCATCACTAGCACAGATACGCAGTATTTT. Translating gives CASSFITSTDTQYF.

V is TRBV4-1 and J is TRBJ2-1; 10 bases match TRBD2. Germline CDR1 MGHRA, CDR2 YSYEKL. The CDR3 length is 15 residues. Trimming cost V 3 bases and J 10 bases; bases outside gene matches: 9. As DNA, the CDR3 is TGCGCCAGCAGCCAGTTTGGGCTAGCGGGGGAGGAGCAGTTCTTC. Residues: CASSQFGLAGEEQFF.

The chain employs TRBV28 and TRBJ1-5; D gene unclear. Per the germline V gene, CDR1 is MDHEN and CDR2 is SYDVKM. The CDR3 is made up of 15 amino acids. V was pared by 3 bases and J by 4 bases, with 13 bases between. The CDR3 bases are TGTGCCAGCAGTTTTGTCAGGATCCCTAATCAGCCCCAGCATTTT. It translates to CASSFVRIPNQPQHF. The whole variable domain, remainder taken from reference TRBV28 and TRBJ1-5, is DVKVTQSSRYLVKRTGEKVFLECVQDMDHENMFWYRQDPGLGLRLIYFSYDVKMKEKGDIPEGYSVSREKKERFSLILESASTNQTSMYLCASSFVRIPNQPQHFGDGTRLSIL.

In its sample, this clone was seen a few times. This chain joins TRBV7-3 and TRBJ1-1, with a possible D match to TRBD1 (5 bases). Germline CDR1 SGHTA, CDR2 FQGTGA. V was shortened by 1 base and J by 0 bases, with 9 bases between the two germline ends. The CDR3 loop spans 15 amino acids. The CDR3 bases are TGTGCCAGCAGCTTAAGGGGGGACCTGAACACTGAAGCTTTCTTT. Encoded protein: CASSLRGDLNTEAFF.

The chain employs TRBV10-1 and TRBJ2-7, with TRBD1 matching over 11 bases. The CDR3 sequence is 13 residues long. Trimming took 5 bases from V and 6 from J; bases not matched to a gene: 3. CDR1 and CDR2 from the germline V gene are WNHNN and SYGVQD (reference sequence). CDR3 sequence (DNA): TGCGCCAGCAGTCGGGACAGGGGGGGCGAGCAGTACTTC. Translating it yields CASSRDRGGEQYF.

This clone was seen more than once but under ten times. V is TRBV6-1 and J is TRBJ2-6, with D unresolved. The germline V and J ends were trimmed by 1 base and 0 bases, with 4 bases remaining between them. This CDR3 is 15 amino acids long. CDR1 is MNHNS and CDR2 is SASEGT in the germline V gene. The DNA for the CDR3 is TGTGCCAGCAGTGAAGGAGGCTCTGGGGCCAACGTCCTGACTTTC. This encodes CASSEGGSGANVLTF.

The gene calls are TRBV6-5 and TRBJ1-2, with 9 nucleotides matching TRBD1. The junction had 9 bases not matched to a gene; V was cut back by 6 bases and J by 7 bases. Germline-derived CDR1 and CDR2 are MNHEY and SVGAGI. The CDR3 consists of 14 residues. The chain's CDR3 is CASSISRTGAGYTF. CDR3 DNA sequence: TGTGCCAGCAGCATATCGCGGACAGGGGCTGGCTACACCTTC.